Shown below are 16 T cell receptor beta chains from a single sample sequenced in a study of CD8+ T cells in alopecia areata. Sequencing templates came from extracted RNA that was reverse transcribed into cDNA. Here immunoSEQ multiplex PCR was the method, and the copy in TCRdb shows in-frame clones only, minus some. The sample yields roughly 250,000 clones, 65% to 70% seen once. Sequenced material: CD4+ T cells sorted from blood, taken at week 0. The receptors were sampled from a human donor with alopecia areata.

This clone was seen more than once but under ten times. The chain recombines TRBV18 with TRBJ2-5; TRBD1 might be the D (5 bases). Trimming shortened V by 2 bases and J by 5 bases, and 12 bases separated the two germline ends. Germline V CDR1 and CDR2: KGHSH, LQKENI. This CDR3 region has 14 residues. In DNA, the CDR3 is TGTGCCAGCTCACCAGGCCAGGGCAAGGAGACCCAGTACTTC. Protein product: CASSPGQGKETQYF.

V gene TRBV5-4 combines with J gene TRBJ2-1, with 8 bases fitting TRBD2. From germline, CDR1 is SGHNT and CDR2 YYREEE (reference sequence). The CDR3 extends over 11 amino acids. The chain's CDR3 is CSQGLGDEQFF. CDR3 in DNA: TGTTCGCAGGGACTAGGCGATGAGCAGTTCTTC.

V gene TRBV5-1 combines with J gene TRBJ2-7; 7 nucleotides match TRBD1. V shed 2 bases, J shed 4 bases, and the junction held 6 bases outside the gene matches. This CDR3 comprises 14 residues. CDR1 is SGHRS and CDR2 is YFSETQ in the germline V gene. CDR3 sequence: CASSFGTEPYEQYF. The CDR3 nucleotides read TGCGCCAGCAGCTTCGGGACAGAACCTTACGAGCAGTACTTC.

This chain joins TRBV5-4 and TRBJ2-3; D is undetermined. The germline CDR1 and CDR2 sequences are SGHNT and YYREEE (reference sequence). The CDR3 runs to 15 residues. V lost 3 bases and J lost 3, with 14 bases in between. The CDR3 spells CASSYRPGWTDTQYF. The CDR3 DNA is TGTGCCAGCAGCTACCGGCCCGGTTGGACAGATACGCAGTATTTT.

The V gene is TRBV7-9, the J gene TRBJ2-2; TRBD2 is a possible D gene (6 bases). This CDR3 region has 16 residues. Germline V CDR1 and CDR2: SEHNR, FQNEAQ (reference sequence). V was pared by 6 bases and J by 4 bases, with 18 bases between. As DNA, the CDR3 is TGTGCCAGCAGGCCCCCGTTTGCAGCGGGCACCGGGGAGCTGTTTTTT. Its protein is CASRPPFAAGTGELFF.

This rearrangement joins TRBV30 to TRBJ2-3; the D is unclear. The CDR3 loop spans 15 amino acids. Germline V lookup: CDR1 GTSNPN, CDR2 SVGIG (reference sequence). V was trimmed by 2 bases and J by 3 bases, leaving 15 bases between them. CDR3 in DNA: TGTGCCTGGAGTTTTTGGGGAAGTGAGACAGATACGCAGTATTTT. The encoded protein is CAWSFWGSETDTQYF. Full variable domain (rest looked up from reference TRBV30 and TRBJ2-3): SQTIHQWPATLVQPVGSPLSLECTVEGTSNPNLYWYRQAAGRGLQLLFYSVGIGQISSEVPQNLSASRPQDRQFILSSKKLLLSDSGFYLCAWSFWGSETDTQYFGPGTRLTVL.

V gene TRBV7-2 combines with J gene TRBJ2-5, with D possibly being TRBD2 (6 bases). Trimming shortened V by 5 bases and J by 5 bases, and 15 bases separated the two germline ends. The length of the CDR3 is 14 residues. Germline CDR1 is SGHTA and CDR2 is FQGNSA. The CDR3 DNA reads as TGTGCCAGCAGCCTTTCGCCTAGCGTCGAGACCCAGTACTTC. As protein: CASSLSPSVETQYF.

This chain uses TRBV29-1 with TRBJ2-3, with 7 bases fitting TRBD2. The trim removed 3 bases at V and 3 bases at J, leaving 6 bases unmatched. Germline V CDR1 and CDR2: SQVTM, ANQGSEA. The CDR3 is made up of 14 amino acids. Here the CDR3 DNA reads TGCAGCGTTGACAGCCACGGGGGGACAGATACGCAGTATTTT. Protein: CSVDSHGGTDTQYF.

The chain employs TRBV29-1 and TRBJ2-7; no reliable D call. The CDR3 covers 13 residues. Per germline, CDR1 SQVTM and CDR2 ANQGSEA. Trimming took 6 bases from V and 0 from J, leaving 12 bases between them. CDR3 sequence reads: CSVVPDHSYEQYF. The CDR3 DNA reads TGCAGCGTCGTACCGGACCACTCCTACGAGCAGTACTTC.

Regarding this clone: The sample contains more than one DNA sequence encoding this CDR3. The genes are TRBV18 and TRBJ2-7; D uncertain. Trimming cost V 3 bases and J 1 base, with 4 bases left between them. This CDR3 has 12 amino acids. Germline V gene data show CDR1 as KGHSH and CDR2 as LQKENI. The CDR3 DNA reads as TGTGCCAGCTCACCCGGGTCCTACGAGCAGTACTTC. Translation gives CASSPGSYEQYF.

J is TRBJ2-1 and V is TRBV5-1; D is perhaps TRBD2 (5 bases). V lost 3 bases to trimming and J lost 6 bases, with 19 bases between them. Germline-derived CDR1 and CDR2 are SGHRS and YFSETQ. The length of the CDR3 is 16 residues. This CDR3 is CASSWASGLSFNEQFF. CDR3 bases: TGCGCCAGCAGCTGGGCCTCGGGATTAAGTTTCAATGAGCAGTTCTTC.

The genes are TRBV29-1 and TRBJ1-2; D ambiguous. Trimming stripped 7 bases from V and 8 bases from J, with 17 bases between. The germline CDR1 and CDR2 sequences are SQVTM and ANQGSEA. The CDR3 covers 12 residues. In nucleotides, the CDR3 is TGCAGCGCCCAAACGGGGATTGAGGGCTACACCTTC. It yields the protein CSAQTGIEGYTF. Full variable domain (outside the CDR3, taken from reference TRBV29-1 and TRBJ1-2): SAVISQKPSRDICQRGTSLTIQCQVDSQVTMMFWYRQQPGQSLTLIATANQGSEATYESGFVIDKFPISRPNLTFSTLTVSNMSPEDSSIYLCSAQTGIEGYTFGSGTRLTVV.

J is TRBJ1-6 and V is TRBV2; D ambiguous. Per germline, CDR1 SNHLY and CDR2 FYNNEI. V shed 0 bases and J shed 15 bases, with 9 bases lying between them. This CDR3 contains 12 residues. The CDR3 loop reads CASSEAGRHLHF. In DNA form, the CDR3 reads TGTGCCAGCAGTGAAGCAGGACGGCACCTCCACTTT.

The rearrangement joins TRBV5-1 to TRBJ1-3; no clear D gene. Trimming took 6 bases from V and 0 from J, leaving 13 bases between them. This CDR3 has 15 residues. Germline lookup yields CDR1 SGHRS and CDR2 YFSETQ. CDR3: CASNLAGGSGNTIYF. The CDR3, as DNA: TGCGCCAGCAACCTCGCGGGCGGCTCTGGAAACACCATATATTTT.

About this clone: Additional DNA sequences in this sample encode the identical CDR3. The V call is TRBV29-1, the J call TRBJ1-2; D gene uncertain. The CDR3 is 11 amino acids. Germline values: CDR1 SQVTM, CDR2 ANQGSEA. The ends were cut back, 1 base at V and 9 bases at J, with 9 bases in the middle. CDR3 nucleotides: TGCAGCGTTGAAGGTACGAGCAGCTACACCTTC. Its protein is CSVEGTSSYTF. The full variable domain, with the rest looked up from reference TRBV29-1 and TRBJ1-2, is SAVISQKPSRDICQRGTSLTIQCQVDSQVTMMFWYRQQPGQSLTLIATANQGSEATYESGFVIDKFPISRPNLTFSTLTVSNMSPEDSSIYLCSVEGTSSYTFGSGTRLTVV.

The chain has TRBV27 and TRBJ2-6; D may be TRBD2 (6 bases). CDR3 length: 15 amino acids. Trimming shortened V by 6 bases and J by 4 bases, and 13 bases separated the two germline ends. CDR1 is MNHEY and CDR2 is SMNVEV in the germline V gene (reference sequence). This CDR3 is CASSLGGAGANVLTF. CDR3 bases: TGTGCCAGCAGCCTCGGAGGGGCCGGGGCCAACGTCCTGACTTTC.